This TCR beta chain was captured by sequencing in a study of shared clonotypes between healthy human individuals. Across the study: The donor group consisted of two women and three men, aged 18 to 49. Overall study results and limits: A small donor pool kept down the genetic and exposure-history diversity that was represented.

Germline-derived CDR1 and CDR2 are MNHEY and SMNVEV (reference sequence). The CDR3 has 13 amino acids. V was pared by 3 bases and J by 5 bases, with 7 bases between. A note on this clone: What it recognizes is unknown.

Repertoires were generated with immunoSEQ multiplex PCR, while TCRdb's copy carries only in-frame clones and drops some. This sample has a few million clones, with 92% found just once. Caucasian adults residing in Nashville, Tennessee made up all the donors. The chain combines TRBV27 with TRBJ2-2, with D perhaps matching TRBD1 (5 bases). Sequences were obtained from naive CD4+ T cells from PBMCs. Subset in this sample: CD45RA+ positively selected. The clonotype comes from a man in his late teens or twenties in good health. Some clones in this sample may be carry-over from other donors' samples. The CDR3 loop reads CASSFAGTGELFF. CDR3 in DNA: TGTGCCAGCAGTTTCGCAGGGACCGGGGAGCTGTTTTTT.